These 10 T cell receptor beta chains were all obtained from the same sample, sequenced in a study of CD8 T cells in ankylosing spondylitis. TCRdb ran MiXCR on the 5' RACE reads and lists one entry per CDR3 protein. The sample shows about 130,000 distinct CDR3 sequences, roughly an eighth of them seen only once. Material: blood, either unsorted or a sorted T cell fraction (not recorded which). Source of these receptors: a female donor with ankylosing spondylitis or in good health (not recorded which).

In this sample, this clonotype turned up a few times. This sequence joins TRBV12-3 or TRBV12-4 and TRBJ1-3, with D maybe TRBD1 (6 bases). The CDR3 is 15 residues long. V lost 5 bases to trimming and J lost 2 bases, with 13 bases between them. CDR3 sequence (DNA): TGTGCCAGCAGTCCCAGGGGAAGCCCTGGAAACACCATATATTTT. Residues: CASSPRGSPGNTIYF.

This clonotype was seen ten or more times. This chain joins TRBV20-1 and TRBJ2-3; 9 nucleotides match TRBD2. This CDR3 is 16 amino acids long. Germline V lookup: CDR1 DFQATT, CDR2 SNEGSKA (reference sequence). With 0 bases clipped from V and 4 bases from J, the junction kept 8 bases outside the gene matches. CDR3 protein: CSARDRGGRAADTQYF. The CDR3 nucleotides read TGCAGTGCTAGAGATCGGGGCGGGAGGGCCGCAGATACGCAGTATTTT.

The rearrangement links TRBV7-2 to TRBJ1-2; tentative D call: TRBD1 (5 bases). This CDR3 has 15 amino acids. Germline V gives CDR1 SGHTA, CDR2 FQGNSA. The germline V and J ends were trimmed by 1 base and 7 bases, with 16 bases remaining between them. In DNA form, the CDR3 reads TGTGCCAGCAGCTTAGATGTGGCAGGGCAATCTGGCTACACCTTC. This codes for CASSLDVAGQSGYTF.

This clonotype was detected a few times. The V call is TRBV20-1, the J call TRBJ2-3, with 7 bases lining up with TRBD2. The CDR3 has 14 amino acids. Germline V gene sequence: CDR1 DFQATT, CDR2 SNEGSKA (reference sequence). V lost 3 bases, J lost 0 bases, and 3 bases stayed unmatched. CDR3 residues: CSASGGSSTDTQYF. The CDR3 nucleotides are TGCAGTGCTAGCGGGGGGTCCAGCACAGATACGCAGTATTTT.

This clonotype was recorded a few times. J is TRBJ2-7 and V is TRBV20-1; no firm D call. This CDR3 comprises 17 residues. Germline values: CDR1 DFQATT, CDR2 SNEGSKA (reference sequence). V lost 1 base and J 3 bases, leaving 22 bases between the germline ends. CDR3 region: CSARGEDRSFEGYEQYF. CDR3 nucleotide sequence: TGCAGTGCTAGAGGAGAGGACCGGTCTTTTGAAGGCTACGAGCAGTACTTC.

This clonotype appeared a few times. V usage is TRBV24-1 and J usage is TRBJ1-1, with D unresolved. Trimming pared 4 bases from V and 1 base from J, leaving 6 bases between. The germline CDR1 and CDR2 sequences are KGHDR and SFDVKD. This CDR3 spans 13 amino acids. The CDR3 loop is CATSERTNTEAFF. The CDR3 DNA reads TGTGCCACCAGTGAGAGAACGAACACTGAAGCTTTCTTT.

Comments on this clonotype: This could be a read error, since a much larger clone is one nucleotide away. The CDR3 DNA reads as TGTACCAGCAGCCATGAAGGGGCCCAGTACTTC. Translation gives CTSSHEGAQYF. The V gene is TRBV21-1, the J gene TRBJ2-5. TRBV21-1 is assigned pseudogene status. This CDR3 spans 11 amino acids.

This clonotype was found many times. The CDR3: CSASGLAGTYNEQFF. CDR3 nucleotides: TGCAGTGCTAGCGGACTAGCGGGAACCTACAATGAGCAGTTCTTC. The chain links TRBV20-1 to TRBJ2-1; 12 bases agree with TRBD2. This CDR3 contains 15 residues. With V trimmed by 3 bases and J by 2 bases, 2 bases remained unmatched. CDR1 and CDR2 from the germline V gene are DFQATT and SNEGSKA (reference sequence).

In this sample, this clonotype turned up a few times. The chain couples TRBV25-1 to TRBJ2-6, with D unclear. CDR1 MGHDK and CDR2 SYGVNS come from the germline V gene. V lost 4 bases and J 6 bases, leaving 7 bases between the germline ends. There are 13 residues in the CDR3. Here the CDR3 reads CASSVLLANVLTF. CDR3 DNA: TGTGCCAGCAGTGTCCTGTTGGCCAACGTCCTGACTTTC.

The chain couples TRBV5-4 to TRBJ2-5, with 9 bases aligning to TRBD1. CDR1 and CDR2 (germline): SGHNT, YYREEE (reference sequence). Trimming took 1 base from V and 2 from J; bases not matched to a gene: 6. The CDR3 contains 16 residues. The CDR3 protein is CASSLSSQGAQETQYF. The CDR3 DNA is TGTGCCAGCAGCTTGTCATCACAGGGGGCGCAAGAGACCCAGTACTTC. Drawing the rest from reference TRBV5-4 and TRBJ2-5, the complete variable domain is ETGVTQSPTHLIKTRGQQVTLRCSSQSGHNTVSWYQQALGQGPQFIFQYYREEENGRGNFPPRFSGLQFPNYSSELNVNALELDDSALYLCASSLSSQGAQETQYFGPGTRLLVL.